The 10 T cell receptor beta chains below were found in one sample sequenced in a study of T cells after yellow fever vaccination. TCRdb analysed the 5' RACE reads with MiXCR anew, one entry per CDR3 protein. The sample carries fewer than 350,000 distinct CDR3 sequences, 8.7% recorded once. The sample was PBMCs, taken on the day of the first yellow fever vaccination. These TCRs come from a man aged 18 to 35 who received the YFV17D yellow fever vaccine.

The rearrangement uses TRBV5-1 and TRBJ2-3; D is ambiguous. CDR1 and CDR2 (germline): SGHRS, YFSETQ. The CDR3 covers 15 residues. Trimming removed 4 bases from V and 1 base from J, with 13 bases in between. CDR3 nucleotide sequence: TGCGCCAGCAGCCCGATACAGAGACGCACAGATACGCAGTATTTT. Its protein is CASSPIQRRTDTQYF.

V is TRBV4-1 and J is TRBJ1-5, with D uncertain. V was pared by 0 bases and J by 0 bases, with 6 bases between. The germline V gene has CDR1 MGHRA and CDR2 YSYEKL. There are 15 residues in the CDR3. The CDR3 sequence is CASSQDRYSNQPQHF. The CDR3 nucleotides read TGCGCCAGCAGCCAAGATCGCTATAGCAATCAGCCCCAGCATTTT.

This rearrangement joins TRBV25-1 to TRBJ2-7; D remains ambiguous. Germline assignment: CDR1 MGHDK and CDR2 SYGVNS. V gave up 1 base and J gave up 2 bases, with 9 bases separating them. This CDR3 is 14 amino acids long. The CDR3 loop is CASSEFVGTYEQYF. CDR3 nucleotides: TGTGCCAGCAGTGAATTTGTAGGGACCTACGAGCAGTACTTC.

V and J are TRBV15 and TRBJ1-3; possible D gene TRBD1, 5 bases. CDR3 length equals 16 residues. The V gene lost 5 bases and the J gene lost 2 bases, with 16 bases spanning the gap. The germline CDR1 and CDR2 sequences are LNHNV and YYDKDF (reference sequence). Here the CDR3 reads CATSGGQGTTGNTIYF. The CDR3, as DNA: TGTGCCACCAGCGGAGGACAAGGCACGACTGGAAACACCATATATTTT.

This clonotype has only a few counts. The chain employs TRBV27 and TRBJ2-1, with 15 bases lining up with TRBD2. This CDR3 spans 18 amino acids. The ends lost 7 bases at V and 4 bases at J; junction bases unmatched: 11. The germline V gene encodes CDR1 MNHEY and CDR2 SMNVEV (reference sequence). Here the CDR3 DNA reads TGTGCCAGCACAGCACACGGACTAGCGGGGGGGCCGTACAATGAGCAGTTCTTC. This codes for CASTAHGLAGGPYNEQFF.

This clonotype was detected a few times. This chain joins TRBV28 and TRBJ2-7; 8 bases match TRBD1. With 6 bases clipped from V and 6 bases from J, the junction kept 10 bases outside the gene matches. The CDR3 sequence is 14 residues long. Germline-derived CDR1 and CDR2 are MDHEN and SYDVKM. CDR3 bases: TGTGCCAGCAGCCCTGGACAGGGTTCGCGCGAGCAGTACGTC. Residues: CASSPGQGSREQYV.

The chain combines TRBV12-3 or TRBV12-4 with TRBJ1-1; no reliable D call. V was trimmed by 4 bases and J by 1 base, leaving 7 bases between them. CDR3 size: 13 residues. CDR3 bases: TGTGCCAGCAGTTCTCAGTGGAACACTGAAGCTTTCTTT. Translated, it gives CASSSQWNTEAFF.

This clonotype was picked up a small number of times. The chain uses TRBV5-6 and TRBJ1-2; D is unresolved. The V end was cut by 6 bases, the J end by 4 bases, with 19 bases between. There are 15 residues in the CDR3. Germline CDR1 and CDR2: SGHDT and YYEEEE. The CDR3 here is CASNVILLAGYGYTF. Here the CDR3 DNA reads TGTGCCAGCAACGTGATATTGTTGGCAGGCTATGGCTACACCTTC.

In this sample, this clonotype turned up a few times. The chain uses TRBV7-3 and TRBJ2-5, with D perhaps matching TRBD1 or TRBD2 (6 bases each). The CDR3 totals 13 residues. V was trimmed by 6 bases and J by 7 bases, leaving 15 bases between them. From germline, CDR1 is SGHTA and CDR2 FQGTGA. The CDR3 reads CASSQQGGGTQYF. As DNA, the CDR3 is TGTGCCAGCAGTCAACAGGGAGGAGGGACCCAGTACTTC.

This clonotype was seen ten or more times. The rearrangement links TRBV6-1 to TRBJ1-4; D is ambiguous. From germline, CDR1 is MNHNS and CDR2 SASEGT. The V end was cut by 1 base, the J end by 7 bases, with 10 bases between. CDR3 size: 14 residues. CDR3 coding DNA: TGTGCCAGCAGTGAAGGATCGGGAGTTGAAAAACTGTTTTTT. It encodes CASSEGSGVEKLFF.